Below, 5 T cell receptor beta chains from the same sample are listed, as sequenced in a study of blood T cells in healthy people across ages. Together with a sample-barcoded 5' primer, a J-beta primer mix was included in a second PCR lasting about 6 to 11 cycles. A single record per CDR3 protein comes from TCRdb applying MiXCR to the 5' RACE reads. The sample includes under 2 million distinct CDR3 sequences, about 31% of them seen just once. Sequencing was performed on blood. Receptor source: a woman under 40 in good health.

The chain is built from TRBV4-1 and TRBJ1-2; possible D gene TRBD1, 6 bases. The CDR3 is 15 residues long. CDR1 is MGHRA, CDR2 YSYEKL, per germline. V lost 3 bases, J lost 7 bases, and 18 bases lay in between. CDR3 amino acids: CASSQEQGADRGYTF. Written as DNA, the CDR3 is TGCGCCAGCAGCCAGGAACAGGGCGCCGACCGTGGCTACACCTTC.

This clonotype was seen only a few times. J is TRBJ2-7 and V is TRBV9; TRBD1 aligns across 12 bases. Looked up from germline, CDR1 is SGDLS and CDR2 is YYNGEE. The CDR3 totals 15 residues. Germline trimming cut 0 bases from V and 2 bases from J; bases unmatched to any gene: 0. CDR3: CASSVGDRGPYEQYF. The CDR3 DNA is TGTGCCAGCAGCGTAGGGGACAGGGGGCCCTACGAGCAGTACTTC.

This clonotype was observed a handful of times. A read error is possible here, since a much larger clone lies one base away. The chain combines TRBV20-1 with TRBJ2-1; 8 bases agree with TRBD2. The germline gives CDR1 DFQATT, CDR2 SNEGSKA (reference sequence). The CDR3 is 18 residues long. In nucleotides, the CDR3 is TGCAGTGCTAGAGATTCCGCGGGAGGTCTACTCTCCTACAATGAGCGGTTCTTC. This translates into CSARDSAGGLLSYNERFF.

The gene calls are TRBV28 and TRBJ2-1; D gene unclear. The CDR3 totals 13 residues. Trimming shortened V by 3 bases and J by 8 bases, and 11 bases separated the two germline ends. CDR1 and CDR2 from the germline V gene are MDHEN and SYDVKM. CDR3 nucleotides: TGTGCCAGCAGTTTTGGGGTAGCTGATGAGCAGTTCTTC. Its translation is CASSFGVADEQFF.

The V call is TRBV4-1, the J call TRBJ2-1; TRBD2 is a possible D gene (6 bases). CDR3 size: 16 residues. The V end was cut by 2 bases, the J end by 12 bases, with 23 bases between. Germline V gives CDR1 MGHRA, CDR2 YSYEKL. CDR3 protein: CASSQRGVADLAGQFF. Written as DNA, the CDR3 is TGCGCCAGCAGCCAAAGAGGGGTAGCGGACCTTGCGGGGCAGTTCTTC.